A selection of T cell receptor beta chains follows, all from one sample in a study of CD8 T cells in ankylosing spondylitis. Each CDR3 protein gets one entry after TCRdb re-called the 5' RACE reads with MiXCR. The sample records about 400,000 distinct CDR3 sequences, around 20% being singletons. The source material was blood, either unsorted or a sorted T cell fraction (not recorded which). The receptors come from a male donor with ankylosing spondylitis. Each CDR3 is given with its conserved first and last residue. D genes are given only for firm matches. The size field is filled for only some rows; it gives once, few, many or a size class.

len	d_gene	abundance	v_gene	j_gene	CDR3nt	CDR3aa
15	TRBD1	.	TRBV5-1	TRBJ2-5	TGCGCCAGCAGCTTCGGACAGGGCCCTCAAGAGACCCAGTACTTC	CASSFGQGPQETQYF
16	.	few	TRBV7-2	TRBJ2-7	TGTGCCAGCAGCTTCCCACCCGGGATGGGCGCCTGGGAGCAGTACTTC	CASSFPPGMGAWEQYF
15	.	.	TRBV20-1	TRBJ1-1	TGCAGTGCTAGTCCCCGGGACTTCGGAGGGACTGAAGCTTTCTTT	CSASPRDFGGTEAFF
13	TRBD1	many	TRBV28	TRBJ1-2	TGTGCCAGCAGTGTTACAGGGGTTAAAGGCTACACCTTC	CASSVTGVKGYTF
13	.	few	TRBV19	TRBJ2-1	TGTGCCACCCGGAGGGGGATAGGGGATGAGCAGTTCTTC	CATRRGIGDEQFF
13	.	.	TRBV19	TRBJ2-5	TGTGCCAGCAGTGGCCGGGAAGGGGAGACCCAGTACTTC	CASSGREGETQYF
15	.	.	TRBV2	TRBJ2-5	TGTGCCAGCAGTGGCGACTTAGCGGCTAGGGAGACCCAGTACTTC	CASSGDLAARETQYF
16	TRBD2	.	TRBV28	TRBJ2-5	TGTGCCAGCAGTTCTTCCGGGACTAGCGTACAAGAGACCCAGTACTTC	CASSSSGTSVQETQYF
16	TRBD2	few	TRBV20-1	TRBJ2-3	TGCAGTGCTAGAGATCCCCTAGCGGGAAACACAGATACGCAGTATTTT	CSARDPLAGNTDTQYF
13	.	.	TRBV6-2/TRBV6-3	TRBJ1-1	TGTGCCAGCAGTGAGAAAGAAAACACTGAAGCTTTCTTT	CASSEKENTEAFF
12	.	.	TRBV10-3	TRBJ2-1	TGTGCCATCAGAAACGCCGGAGGGGAGCAGTTCTTC	CAIRNAGGEQFF
16	TRBD1	few	TRBV20-1	TRBJ2-2	TGCAGTGCTAGACGAAGGGGACAGGGAGACACCGGGGAGCTGTTTTTT	CSARRRGQGDTGELFF
12	.	.	TRBV29-1	TRBJ1-1	TGCAGCGTTGAAGAGGCGAGGGCCGGGGCTTTCTTT	CSVEEARAGAFF
15	TRBD1	.	TRBV7-2	TRBJ1-1	TGTGCCAGCAGCTCCTTTGGACAGGGGGCGCGTGGTGCTTTCTTT	CASSSFGQGARGAFF
15	.	few	TRBV29-1	TRBJ1-3	TGCAGCGTTTACTTGGACGGGACCTCTGGAAACACCATATATTTT	CSVYLDGTSGNTIYF
11	.	many	TRBV29-1	TRBJ2-2	TGCAGCGTTCGAAACACCGGGGAGCTGTTTTTT	CSVRNTGELFF
15	TRBD2	.	TRBV30	TRBJ2-1	TGTGCCTGGAAAACACCGGGACTAGACTACAATGAGCAGTTCTTC	CAWKTPGLDYNEQFF
18	.	.	TRBV4-1	TRBJ2-2	TGCGCCAGCAGCCAAGACACCCCCGGCAGGGCCCTAACCGGGGAGCTGTTTTTT	CASSQDTPGRALTGELFF
15	.	few	TRBV7-9	TRBJ2-7	TGTGCCAGCAGCCCCGGGGACGGGAATATATACGAGCAGTACTTC	CASSPGDGNIYEQYF
17	TRBD2	few	TRBV7-9	TRBJ2-3	TGTGCCAGCAACAAAGGGACTAGCGGGAGAAGGGCAGATACGCAGTATTTT	CASNKGTSGRRADTQYF
14	.	once	TRBV20-1	TRBJ2-5	TGCAGTGCTAGTACCCCTACTAGGGGAGAGACCCAGTACTTC	CSASTPTRGETQYF
14	TRBD2	few	TRBV5-1	TRBJ2-1	TGCGCCAGCAGCGCAGGGACTAGCGGACGTGAGCAGTTCTTC	CASSAGTSGREQFF
15	.	.	TRBV20-1	TRBJ1-5	TGCAGTGCTTCACTTCAGGTCTATAGCAATCAGCCCCAGCATTTT	CSASLQVYSNQPQHF
13	.	.	TRBV7-8	TRBJ2-1	TGTGCCAGCAGCTTAGTAATTCACAATGAGCAGTTCTTC	CASSLVIHNEQFF
14	.	.	TRBV20-1	TRBJ2-1	TGCAGTGCTAGAGCGGAGTCCTACTACAATGAGCAGTTCTTC	CSARAESYYNEQFF
17	TRBD2	.	TRBV4-1	TRBJ2-7	TGCGCCAGCAGCCGCGATCTACCTAGCGGGCTATACTACGAGCAGTACTTC	CASSRDLPSGLYYEQYF
14	.	.	TRBV10-3	TRBJ1-5	TGTGCCATCAGTGTGACAGGCGGCAATCAGCCCCAGCATTTT	CAISVTGGNQPQHF
14	.	few	TRBV3-1	TRBJ2-7	TGTGCCAGCAGCCACCTGAGCGACTCCTACGAGCAGTACTTC	CASSHLSDSYEQYF
13	.	.	TRBV24-1	TRBJ2-2	TGTGCCACCGCGGGAAGCGAGACCGGGGAGCTGTTTTTT	CATAGSETGELFF
14	.	once	TRBV5-1	TRBJ1-1	TGCGCCAGCAGCTTGCCGAAAAGGGACACTGAAGCTTTCTTT	CASSLPKRDTEAFF
14	.	.	TRBV11-2	TRBJ2-7	TGTGCCAGCAGCTTAAGGGTAGTTCTCGGCGAGCAGTACTTC	CASSLRVVLGEQYF
15	.	.	TRBV7-3	TRBJ2-1	TGTGCCAGCAGCTTAAATCCTTCAGGAGTCGATGAGCAGTTCTTC	CASSLNPSGVDEQFF
14	TRBD1	many	TRBV6-5	TRBJ2-5	TGTGCCAGCAGTTACCGACAGGGGGGAGAGACCCAGTACTTC	CASSYRQGGETQYF
11	.	.	TRBV10-3	TRBJ2-7	TGTGCCATCAGTGACCTGGTCAAGCAGTACTTC	CAISDLVKQYF
16	.	.	TRBV2	TRBJ2-3	TGTGCCAGCAGCGCTAGCCCAGGCCGTCGGGGAGATACGCAGTATTTT	CASSASPGRRGDTQYF
15	.	.	TRBV18	TRBJ2-2	TGTGCCAGCTCACCAGAGACTAGTGGCACCGGGGAGCTGTTTTTT	CASSPETSGTGELFF
15	.	.	TRBV24-1	TRBJ2-4	TGTGCCACCAGTGACTCCGCGGGGGCAGGAAACATTCAGTACTTC	CATSDSAGAGNIQYF
11	.	.	TRBV20-1	TRBJ1-5	TGCAGTGCTAGTGCGGCTCAGCCCCAGCATTTT	CSASAAQPQHF
15	.	few	TRBV7-8	TRBJ2-3	TGTGCCAGCAGCTCAAATGGCCAGAGCACAGATACGCAGTATTTT	CASSSNGQSTDTQYF
16	.	many	TRBV4-1	TRBJ2-7	TGCGCCAGCAGCCAATCTCAGGGTACGTTTCGCTACGAGCAGTACTTC	CASSQSQGTFRYEQYF
18	TRBD2	many	TRBV24-1	TRBJ2-1	TGTGCCACCAGTGATTTTAGTCAAGGACTAGCGAAGTACAATGAGCAGTTCTTC	CATSDFSQGLAKYNEQFF
14	.	few	TRBV4-1	TRBJ2-5	TGCGCCAGCACCTCGTCAGGGTATGAAGAGACCCAGTACTTC	CASTSSGYEETQYF
15	.	few	TRBV20-1	TRBJ1-5	TGCAGTGCTAGAGCGGGGGGGGGATCGGATCAGCCCCAGCATTTT	CSARAGGGSDQPQHF
14	.	.	TRBV15	TRBJ1-5	TGTGCCACCAGCAGAGAGCCCCTCCAGGGCACCCAGCATTTT	CATSREPLQGTQHF
16	.	.	TRBV5-1	TRBJ2-7	TGCGCCAGCAGCTTGGACGTGGACAGAAGATCCTACGAGCAGTACTTC	CASSLDVDRRSYEQYF
18	.	many	TRBV18	TRBJ2-1	TGTGCCAGCTCTAACCAAGGAACCGACAGGACTCACTACAATGAGCAGTTCTTC	CASSNQGTDRTHYNEQFF
13	.	.	TRBV5-1	TRBJ2-3	TGCGCCAGCAGTCGGGACACCACAGATACGCAGTATTTT	CASSRDTTDTQYF
15	.	.	TRBV18	TRBJ2-7	TGTGCCAGCTCACAAGCGGAACGTACCACCTACGAGCAGTACTTC	CASSQAERTTYEQYF
12	TRBD1	.	TRBV2	TRBJ2-7	TGTGCCACCGGACAGGGGTTCTACGAGCAGTACTTC	CATGQGFYEQYF
12	.	.	TRBV3-1	TRBJ2-7	TGTGCCAGCAGCCAAGGGATCTACGAGCAGTACTTC	CASSQGIYEQYF
16	.	.	TRBV5-1	TRBJ2-3	TGCGCCAGCAGCTTGGCCCCGGCAGGGGGCACAGATACGCAGTATTTT	CASSLAPAGGTDTQYF
17	TRBD2	.	TRBV12-3/TRBV12-4	TRBJ2-1	TGTGCCAGCAGTTTAACCTCAACTAGCGGGAGGGTCAATGAGCAGTTCTTC	CASSLTSTSGRVNEQFF
13	.	.	TRBV6-5	TRBJ2-5	TGTGCCAGCAGTTACGAGAGGGGGGAGACCCAGTACTTC	CASSYERGETQYF
16	TRBD2	few	TRBV20-1	TRBJ2-3	TGCAGTGCTAGTCTGACGGGAGGGCCTATTGCAGATACGCAGTATTTT	CSASLTGGPIADTQYF
21	TRBD2	few	TRBV20-1	TRBJ2-1	TGCAGTGCTCCCAACGCCTACGGGACTAGCGGTCCGGTGAGCTCCTACAATGAGCAGTTCTTC	CSAPNAYGTSGPVSSYNEQFF
17	.	once	TRBV5-6	TRBJ2-1	TGTGCCAGCAGCTTGTTAGGGCAACCGAGCTCCTACAATGAGCAGTTCTTC	CASSLLGQPSSYNEQFF
19	.	.	TRBV4-2	TRBJ2-3	TGTGCCAGCAGCCAAGATTCTCGGACTACCCGACCCTTCTCAGATACGCAGTATTTT	CASSQDSRTTRPFSDTQYF
14	.	few	TRBV20-1	TRBJ1-2	TGCAGTGCTAGCAGGCCGGTGACACGGGAGGGCTACACCTTC	CSASRPVTREGYTF
14	.	.	TRBV28	TRBJ1-1	TGTGCCAGCATCTCGACAGCCATGAACACTGAAGCTTTCTTT	CASISTAMNTEAFF
14	.	few	TRBV20-1	TRBJ1-2	TGCAGTGCTAGAGATGTGCGGGTAGCCTATGGCTACACCTTC	CSARDVRVAYGYTF